A selection of T cell receptor beta chains follows, all from one sample in a study of T cell repertoires and leukemia-associated antigens. A single record per CDR3 protein comes from TCRdb applying MiXCR to the 5' RACE reads. The profile shows approximately 10,000 distinct CDR3 sequences, about 43% of them singletons. The antigens for these receptors are not known. The sequenced material came from CD3+ T cells sorted from blood and cultured. These receptor sequences come from a female donor in good health. The CDR3 runs from the conserved cysteine through the conserved F or W. Each record gives: CDR3 DNA, CDR3 protein, clone size, V gene, D gene, J gene. A D gene is named only where the DNA matches it firmly. Size tells how often a clone was seen (once, few, many) or the class of an expanded clone, and some rows leave it out.

CDR3nt: TGCGCCAGCAGCTCTGGGACTAGCGGTATGGGAGATACGCGGTATTTT
CDR3aa: CASSSGTSGMGDTRYF
abundance: -
v_gene: TRBV5-1
d_gene: TRBD2
j_gene: TRBJ2-3

CDR3nt: TGTGCCAGCAGCTTAGCGGCGTTTGTGGAGCAGTTCTTC
CDR3aa: CASSLAAFVEQFF
abundance: few
v_gene: TRBV7-9
d_gene: -
j_gene: TRBJ2-1

CDR3nt: TGCGCCAGCAGCTTGACAGGTGAACCCTACGAGCAGTACTTC
CDR3aa: CASSLTGEPYEQYF
abundance: -
v_gene: TRBV5-1
d_gene: -
j_gene: TRBJ2-7

CDR3nt: TGCAGTGCTAGAGATCGGACTAGCTACACAGATACGCAGTATTTT
CDR3aa: CSARDRTSYTDTQYF
abundance: once
v_gene: TRBV20-1
d_gene: TRBD2
j_gene: TRBJ2-3

CDR3nt: TGCGCCAGCAGCCAAGATGAGGCCGGGAGTAGGCAGACCCAGTACTTC
CDR3aa: CASSQDEAGSRQTQYF
abundance: many
v_gene: TRBV4-1
d_gene: -
j_gene: TRBJ2-5

CDR3nt: TGTGCCAGCAGCTCTCAATACAACTCCTACAATGAGCAGTTCTTC
CDR3aa: CASSSQYNSYNEQFF
abundance: large
v_gene: TRBV7-2
d_gene: -
j_gene: TRBJ2-1

CDR3nt: TGTGCCAGCTCAGCACCGGGACTAGCGTTTAGCTCCTACAATGAGCAGTTCTTC
CDR3aa: CASSAPGLAFSSYNEQFF
abundance: many
v_gene: TRBV18
d_gene: TRBD2
j_gene: TRBJ2-1

CDR3nt: TGTGCCAGCAGCCAACAGAGTCATTCGGGACAGGGAGGATCACCCCTCCACTTT
CDR3aa: CASSQQSHSGQGGSPLHF
abundance: medium-sized
v_gene: TRBV4-2
d_gene: TRBD1
j_gene: TRBJ1-6

CDR3nt: TGCGCCAGCAGCCAAGATAGAGCGGGAGTGTCAGATACGCAGTATTTT
CDR3aa: CASSQDRAGVSDTQYF
abundance: few
v_gene: TRBV4-3
d_gene: TRBD2
j_gene: TRBJ2-3

CDR3nt: TGCAGTGCGCGGACAGGGTATAGCAATCAGCCCCAGCATTTT
CDR3aa: CSARTGYSNQPQHF
abundance: -
v_gene: TRBV20-1
d_gene: TRBD1
j_gene: TRBJ1-5

CDR3nt: TGTGCCATCAGTGGGCAGACAGGGGTGTCCTACAATGAGCAGTTCTTC
CDR3aa: CAISGQTGVSYNEQFF
abundance: medium-sized
v_gene: TRBV10-3
d_gene: TRBD1
j_gene: TRBJ2-1

CDR3nt: TGCGCCAGCAGCTCTGCCTCGAACACCGGGGAGCTGTTTTTT
CDR3aa: CASSSASNTGELFF
abundance: -
v_gene: TRBV5-1
d_gene: -
j_gene: TRBJ2-2

CDR3nt: TGCGCCAGCAGCTCTGGATGGGGTAGCGGGAGTTCGGGGTTTTACGAGCAGTACTTC
CDR3aa: CASSSGWGSGSSGFYEQYF
abundance: -
v_gene: TRBV5-1
d_gene: TRBD2
j_gene: TRBJ2-7

CDR3nt: TGCAGTGCCTCTAGCGGGATAAACCCCGAGCAGTACTTC
CDR3aa: CSASSGINPEQYF
abundance: -
v_gene: TRBV20-1
d_gene: TRBD2
j_gene: TRBJ2-7

CDR3nt: TGCAGCGCTCAAACAGATACGCAGTATTTT
CDR3aa: CSAQTDTQYF
abundance: once
v_gene: TRBV29-1
d_gene: -
j_gene: TRBJ2-3

CDR3nt: TGCGCCAGCAGCCAAAGCGGTGGAGGGAATCATGGCTACACCTTC
CDR3aa: CASSQSGGGNHGYTF
abundance: medium-sized
v_gene: TRBV4-1
d_gene: -
j_gene: TRBJ1-2

CDR3nt: TGCAGCGAGCGGATGGTGACAGATGGCTACACCTTC
CDR3aa: CSERMVTDGYTF
abundance: -
v_gene: TRBV29-1
d_gene: -
j_gene: TRBJ1-2

CDR3nt: TGCGCCAGCAGCTATGGACAGGGTACAGATACGCAGTATTTT
CDR3aa: CASSYGQGTDTQYF
abundance: -
v_gene: TRBV5-1
d_gene: TRBD1
j_gene: TRBJ2-3

CDR3nt: TGTGCCAGCAATCCCGGGACAGCAAGCTCCTACGAGCAGTACTTC
CDR3aa: CASNPGTASSYEQYF
abundance: few
v_gene: TRBV9
d_gene: TRBD1
j_gene: TRBJ2-7

CDR3nt: TGTGCCACCAGTGACCCGGGGCAGGGCACAGATACGCAGTATTTT
CDR3aa: CATSDPGQGTDTQYF
abundance: many
v_gene: TRBV24-1
d_gene: -
j_gene: TRBJ2-3

CDR3nt: TGTGCCAGCAAAGGGACAGGGAACACCGGGGAGCTGTTTTTT
CDR3aa: CASKGTGNTGELFF
abundance: -
v_gene: TRBV12-3/TRBV12-4
d_gene: TRBD1
j_gene: TRBJ2-2

CDR3nt: TGTGCCAGCAGCGTAGGGAGCAGACAGGAGGCCCAGTACTTC
CDR3aa: CASSVGSRQEAQYF
abundance: -
v_gene: TRBV9
d_gene: -
j_gene: TRBJ2-5

CDR3nt: TGCGCCAGCAGCCGTGAGGGGATCGGCTATAGCTACACCTTC
CDR3aa: CASSREGIGYSYTF
abundance: -
v_gene: TRBV5-1
d_gene: -
j_gene: TRBJ1-2

CDR3nt: TGTGCCACCAGTGCTGACAGGGAGCAGTACTTC
CDR3aa: CATSADREQYF
abundance: medium-sized
v_gene: TRBV24-1
d_gene: -
j_gene: TRBJ2-7

CDR3nt: TGTGCCAGCAGCCCGTACGGGACAGGGTACGGCTACACCTTC
CDR3aa: CASSPYGTGYGYTF
abundance: -
v_gene: TRBV21-1
d_gene: -
j_gene: TRBJ1-2

CDR3nt: TGCGCCAGCAGCTTGGCAGACGGCTACGAGCAGTACTTC
CDR3aa: CASSLADGYEQYF
abundance: -
v_gene: TRBV5-1
d_gene: -
j_gene: TRBJ2-7

CDR3nt: TGTGCCAGCAGTTACTCGCGACTGACAGGAGCAATGTCGGGCTACGAGCAGTACTTC
CDR3aa: CASSYSRLTGAMSGYEQYF
abundance: large
v_gene: TRBV6-5
d_gene: -
j_gene: TRBJ2-7

CDR3nt: TGTGCCAGCAGCGTATATAGCGGGGGGCCCTCTGGAAACACCATATATTTT
CDR3aa: CASSVYSGGPSGNTIYF
abundance: -
v_gene: TRBV9
d_gene: -
j_gene: TRBJ1-3

CDR3nt: TGTGCCAGCAGAGCAAGCATTACAGGGATGAGGGCGAGGAATTCACCCCTCCACTTT
CDR3aa: CASRASITGMRARNSPLHF
abundance: -
v_gene: TRBV6-5
d_gene: -
j_gene: TRBJ1-6

CDR3nt: TGCGCCAGCAGCCCAATTGGGACCGCCTACGAGCAGTACTTC
CDR3aa: CASSPIGTAYEQYF
abundance: medium-sized
v_gene: TRBV5-1
d_gene: -
j_gene: TRBJ2-7

CDR3nt: TGTGCCACCTCGGGACCTTCCTATGGCTACACCTTC
CDR3aa: CATSGPSYGYTF
abundance: medium-sized
v_gene: TRBV24-1
d_gene: -
j_gene: TRBJ1-2

CDR3nt: TGTGCCAGCAGCCGGGGCCTGTACGAGCAGTACTTC
CDR3aa: CASSRGLYEQYF
abundance: many
v_gene: TRBV6-2/TRBV6-3
d_gene: -
j_gene: TRBJ2-7